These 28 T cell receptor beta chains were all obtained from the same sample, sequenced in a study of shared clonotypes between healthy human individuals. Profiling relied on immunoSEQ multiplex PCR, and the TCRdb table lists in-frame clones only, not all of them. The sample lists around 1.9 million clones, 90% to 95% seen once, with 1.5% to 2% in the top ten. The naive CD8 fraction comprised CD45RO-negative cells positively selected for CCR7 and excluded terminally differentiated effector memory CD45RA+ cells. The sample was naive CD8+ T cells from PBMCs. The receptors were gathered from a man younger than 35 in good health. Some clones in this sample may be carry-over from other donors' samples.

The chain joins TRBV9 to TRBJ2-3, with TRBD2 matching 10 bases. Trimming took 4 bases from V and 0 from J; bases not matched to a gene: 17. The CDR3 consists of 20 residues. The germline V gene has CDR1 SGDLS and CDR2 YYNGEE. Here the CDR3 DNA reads TGTGCCAGCAGCCCAAGGGGAGGGCTAGCGGGAGTCACTAGCACAGATACGCAGTATTTT. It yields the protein CASSPRGGLAGVTSTDTQYF.

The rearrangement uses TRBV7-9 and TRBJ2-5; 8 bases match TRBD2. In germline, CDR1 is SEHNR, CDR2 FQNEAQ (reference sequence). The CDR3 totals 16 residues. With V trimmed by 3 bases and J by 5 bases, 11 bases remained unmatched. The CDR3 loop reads CASSFPGLGLGETQYF. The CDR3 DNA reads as TGTGCCAGCAGCTTCCCGGGACTAGGGTTGGGGGAGACCCAGTACTTC.

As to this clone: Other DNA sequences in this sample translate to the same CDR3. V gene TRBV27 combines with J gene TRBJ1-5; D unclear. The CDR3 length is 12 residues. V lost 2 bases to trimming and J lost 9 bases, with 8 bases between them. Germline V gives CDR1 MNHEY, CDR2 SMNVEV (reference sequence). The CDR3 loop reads CASSLPGRPQHF. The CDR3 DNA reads TGTGCCAGCAGTTTACCGGGCCGGCCCCAGCATTTT.

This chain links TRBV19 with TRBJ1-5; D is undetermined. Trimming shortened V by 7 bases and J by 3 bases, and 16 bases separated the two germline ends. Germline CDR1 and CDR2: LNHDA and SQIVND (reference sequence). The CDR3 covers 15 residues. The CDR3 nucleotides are TGTGCCAGTAATGACCCGCCCGACCCCAATCAGCCCCAGCATTTT. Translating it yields CASNDPPDPNQPQHF.

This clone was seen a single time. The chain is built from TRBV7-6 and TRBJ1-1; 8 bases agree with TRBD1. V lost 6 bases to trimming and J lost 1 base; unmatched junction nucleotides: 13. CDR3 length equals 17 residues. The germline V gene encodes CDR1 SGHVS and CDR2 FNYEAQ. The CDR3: CASSPWTPGQANTEAFF. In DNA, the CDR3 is TGTGCCAGCAGTCCATGGACGCCGGGACAGGCGAACACTGAAGCTTTCTTT.

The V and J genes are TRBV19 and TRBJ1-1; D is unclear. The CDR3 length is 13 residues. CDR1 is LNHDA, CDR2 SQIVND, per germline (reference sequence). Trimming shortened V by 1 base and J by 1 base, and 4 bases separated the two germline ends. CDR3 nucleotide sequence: TGTGCCAGTAGTATAGTCCAGAACACTGAAGCTTTCTTT. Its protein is CASSIVQNTEAFF.

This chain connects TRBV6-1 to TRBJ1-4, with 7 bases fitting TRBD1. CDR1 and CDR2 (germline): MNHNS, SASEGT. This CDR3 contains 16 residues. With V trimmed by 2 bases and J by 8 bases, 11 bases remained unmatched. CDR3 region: CASSEHGGGVEEKLFF. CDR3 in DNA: TGTGCCAGCAGTGAACATGGAGGGGGCGTTGAGGAAAAACTGTTTTTT.

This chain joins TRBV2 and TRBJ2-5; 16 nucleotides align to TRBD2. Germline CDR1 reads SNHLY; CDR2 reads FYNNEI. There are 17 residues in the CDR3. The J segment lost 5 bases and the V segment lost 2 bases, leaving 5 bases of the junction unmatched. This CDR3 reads CASSESGLAGGWETQYF. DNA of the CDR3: TGTGCCAGCAGTGAATCGGGACTAGCGGGAGGGTGGGAGACCCAGTACTTC.

The CDR3 spells CASSMMDGGLNTEAFF. CDR3 DNA: TGTGCCAGTAGTATGATGGATGGGGGATTGAACACTGAAGCTTTCTTT. V is TRBV19 and J is TRBJ1-1, with a weak D call TRBD1 (5 bases). The CDR3 totals 16 residues. Trimming cost V 3 bases and J 0 bases, with 14 bases left between them. Germline V gene data show CDR1 as LNHDA and CDR2 as SQIVND (reference sequence).

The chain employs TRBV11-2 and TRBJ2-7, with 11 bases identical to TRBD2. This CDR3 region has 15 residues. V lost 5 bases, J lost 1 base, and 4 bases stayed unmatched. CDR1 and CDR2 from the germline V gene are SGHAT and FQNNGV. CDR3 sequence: CASSVSGRGSYEQYF. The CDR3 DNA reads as TGTGCCAGCAGCGTTAGCGGGAGGGGGTCCTACGAGCAGTACTTC.

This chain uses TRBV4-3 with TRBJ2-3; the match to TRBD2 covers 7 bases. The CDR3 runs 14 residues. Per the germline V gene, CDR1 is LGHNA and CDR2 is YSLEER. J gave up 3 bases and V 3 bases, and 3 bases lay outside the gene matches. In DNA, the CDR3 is TGCGCCAGCAGCCAGGGGGGGTGGACAGATACGCAGTATTTT. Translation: CASSQGGWTDTQYF.

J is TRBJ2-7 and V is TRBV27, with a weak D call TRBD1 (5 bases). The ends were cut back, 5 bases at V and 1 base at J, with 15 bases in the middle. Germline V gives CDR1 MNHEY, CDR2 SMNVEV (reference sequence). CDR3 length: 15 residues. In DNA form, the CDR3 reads TGTGCCAGCAGTCCCCTCACAGGAATTTCCTACGAGCAGTACTTC. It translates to CASSPLTGISYEQYF.

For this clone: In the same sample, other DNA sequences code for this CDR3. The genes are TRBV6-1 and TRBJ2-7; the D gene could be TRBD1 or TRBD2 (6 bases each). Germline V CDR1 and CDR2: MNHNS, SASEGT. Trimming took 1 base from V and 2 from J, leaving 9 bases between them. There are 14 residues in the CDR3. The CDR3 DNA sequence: TGTGCCAGCAGTGAAGTCGGGGGCCCCTACGAGCAGTACTTC. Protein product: CASSEVGGPYEQYF.

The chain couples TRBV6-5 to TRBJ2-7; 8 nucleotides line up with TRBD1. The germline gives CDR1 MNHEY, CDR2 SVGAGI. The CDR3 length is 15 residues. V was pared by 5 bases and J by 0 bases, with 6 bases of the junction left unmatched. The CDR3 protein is CASSPGTGLSYEQYF. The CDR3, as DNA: TGTGCCAGCAGTCCCGGGACAGGCCTCTCCTACGAGCAGTACTTC.

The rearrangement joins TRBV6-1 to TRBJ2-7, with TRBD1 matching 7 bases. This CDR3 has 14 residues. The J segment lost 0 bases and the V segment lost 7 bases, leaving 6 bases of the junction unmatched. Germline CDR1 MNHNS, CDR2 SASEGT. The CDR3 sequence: CASTSGTVSYEQYF. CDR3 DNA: TGTGCCAGCACCTCCGGGACAGTCTCCTACGAGCAGTACTTC.

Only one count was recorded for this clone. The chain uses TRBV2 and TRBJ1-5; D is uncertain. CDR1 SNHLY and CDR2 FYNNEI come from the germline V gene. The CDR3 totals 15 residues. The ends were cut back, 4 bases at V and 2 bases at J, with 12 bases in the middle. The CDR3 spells CASSAAQVGNQPQHF. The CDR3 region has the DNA TGTGCCAGCAGTGCTGCCCAGGTCGGCAATCAGCCCCAGCATTTT.

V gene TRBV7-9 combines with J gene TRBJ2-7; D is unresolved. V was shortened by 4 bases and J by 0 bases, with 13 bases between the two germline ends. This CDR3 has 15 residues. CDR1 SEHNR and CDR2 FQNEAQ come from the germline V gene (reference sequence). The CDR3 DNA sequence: TGTGCCAGCAGCTCTCAGGAACTAAGCTCCTACGAGCAGTACTTC. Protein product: CASSSQELSSYEQYF.

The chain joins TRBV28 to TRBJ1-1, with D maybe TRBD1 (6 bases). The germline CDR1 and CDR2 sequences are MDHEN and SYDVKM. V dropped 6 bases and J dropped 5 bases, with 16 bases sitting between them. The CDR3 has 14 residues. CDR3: CASRGNRDDTEAFF. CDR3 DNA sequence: TGTGCCAGCAGGGGGAACAGGGATGATACTGAAGCTTTCTTT.

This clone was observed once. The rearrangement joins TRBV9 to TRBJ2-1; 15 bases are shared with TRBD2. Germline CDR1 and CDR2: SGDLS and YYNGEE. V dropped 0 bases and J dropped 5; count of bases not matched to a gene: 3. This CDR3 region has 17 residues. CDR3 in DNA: TGTGCCAGCAGCGTAGACCGGACTAGCGGGAGGGACAATGAGCAGTTCTTC. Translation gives CASSVDRTSGRDNEQFF. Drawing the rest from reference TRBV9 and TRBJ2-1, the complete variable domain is DSGVTQTPKHLITATGQRVTLRCSPRSGDLSVYWYQQSLDQGLQFLIQYYNGEERAKGNILERFSAQQFPDLHSELNLSSLELGDSALYFCASSVDRTSGRDNEQFFGPGTRLTVL.

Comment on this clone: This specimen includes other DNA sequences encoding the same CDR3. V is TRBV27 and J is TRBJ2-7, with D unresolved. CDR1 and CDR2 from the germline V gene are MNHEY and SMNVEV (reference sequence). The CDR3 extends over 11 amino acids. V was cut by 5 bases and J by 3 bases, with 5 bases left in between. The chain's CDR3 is CASSPGYEQYF. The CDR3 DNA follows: TGTGCCAGCAGTCCAGGCTACGAGCAGTACTTC.

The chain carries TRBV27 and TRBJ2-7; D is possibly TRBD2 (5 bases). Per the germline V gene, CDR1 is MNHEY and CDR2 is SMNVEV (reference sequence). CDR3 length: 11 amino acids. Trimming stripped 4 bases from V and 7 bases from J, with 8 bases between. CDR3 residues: CASSSRREQYF. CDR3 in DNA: TGTGCCAGCAGTTCAAGGAGGGAGCAGTACTTC.

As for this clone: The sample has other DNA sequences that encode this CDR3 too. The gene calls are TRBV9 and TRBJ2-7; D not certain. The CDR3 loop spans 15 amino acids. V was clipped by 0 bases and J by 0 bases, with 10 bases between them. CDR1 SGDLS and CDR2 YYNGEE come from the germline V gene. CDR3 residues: CASSVGSASSYEQYF. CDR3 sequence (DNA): TGTGCCAGCAGCGTAGGGTCGGCGAGCTCCTACGAGCAGTACTTC.

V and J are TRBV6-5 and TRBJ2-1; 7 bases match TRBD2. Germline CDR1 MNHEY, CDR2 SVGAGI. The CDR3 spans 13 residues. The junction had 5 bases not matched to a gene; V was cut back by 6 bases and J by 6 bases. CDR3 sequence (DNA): TGTGCCAGCAGCCCCCGGACTAGCAATGAGCAGTTCTTC. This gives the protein CASSPRTSNEQFF.

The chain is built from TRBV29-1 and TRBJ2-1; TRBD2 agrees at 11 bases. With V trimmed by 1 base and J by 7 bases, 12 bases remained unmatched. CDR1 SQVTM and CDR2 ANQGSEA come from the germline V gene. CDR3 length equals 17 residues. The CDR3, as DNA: TGCAGCGTTGAAGGAGTGGCTAGCGGGGGGTGGTGGAATGAGCAGTTCTTC. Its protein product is CSVEGVASGGWWNEQFF.

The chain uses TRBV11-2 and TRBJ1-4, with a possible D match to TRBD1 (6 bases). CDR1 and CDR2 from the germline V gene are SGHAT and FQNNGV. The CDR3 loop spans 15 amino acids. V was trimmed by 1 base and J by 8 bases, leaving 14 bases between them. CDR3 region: CASSLGAGVGEKLFF. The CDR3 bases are TGTGCCAGCAGCTTAGGAGCAGGGGTGGGGGAAAAACTGTTTTTT. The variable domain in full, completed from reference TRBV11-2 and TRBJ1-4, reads EAGVAQSPRYKIIEKRQSVAFWCNPISGHATLYWYQQILGQGPKLLIQFQNNGVVDDSQLPKDRFSAERLKGVDSTLKIQPAKLEDSAVYLCASSLGAGVGEKLFFGSGTQLSVL.

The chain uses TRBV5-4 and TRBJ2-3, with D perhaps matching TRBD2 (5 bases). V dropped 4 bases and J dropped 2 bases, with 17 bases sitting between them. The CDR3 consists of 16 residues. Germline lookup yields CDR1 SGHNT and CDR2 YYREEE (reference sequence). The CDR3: CASSAGDLANTDTQYF. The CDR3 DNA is TGTGCCAGCAGCGCCGGCGACCTAGCCAACACAGATACGCAGTATTTT.

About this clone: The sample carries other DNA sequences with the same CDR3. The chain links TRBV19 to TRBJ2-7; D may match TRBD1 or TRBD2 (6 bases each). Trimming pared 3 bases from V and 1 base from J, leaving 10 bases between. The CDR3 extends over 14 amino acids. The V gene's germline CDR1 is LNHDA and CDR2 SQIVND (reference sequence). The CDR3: CASSISGASYEQYF. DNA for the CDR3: TGTGCCAGTAGTATTTCGGGGGCATCCTACGAGCAGTACTTC.

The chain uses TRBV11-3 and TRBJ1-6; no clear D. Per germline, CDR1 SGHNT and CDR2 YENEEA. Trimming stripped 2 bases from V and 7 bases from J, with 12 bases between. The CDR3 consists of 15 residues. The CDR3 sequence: CASSLSMAANSPLHF. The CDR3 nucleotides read TGTGCCAGCAGCTTAAGTATGGCAGCGAATTCACCCCTCCACTTT.